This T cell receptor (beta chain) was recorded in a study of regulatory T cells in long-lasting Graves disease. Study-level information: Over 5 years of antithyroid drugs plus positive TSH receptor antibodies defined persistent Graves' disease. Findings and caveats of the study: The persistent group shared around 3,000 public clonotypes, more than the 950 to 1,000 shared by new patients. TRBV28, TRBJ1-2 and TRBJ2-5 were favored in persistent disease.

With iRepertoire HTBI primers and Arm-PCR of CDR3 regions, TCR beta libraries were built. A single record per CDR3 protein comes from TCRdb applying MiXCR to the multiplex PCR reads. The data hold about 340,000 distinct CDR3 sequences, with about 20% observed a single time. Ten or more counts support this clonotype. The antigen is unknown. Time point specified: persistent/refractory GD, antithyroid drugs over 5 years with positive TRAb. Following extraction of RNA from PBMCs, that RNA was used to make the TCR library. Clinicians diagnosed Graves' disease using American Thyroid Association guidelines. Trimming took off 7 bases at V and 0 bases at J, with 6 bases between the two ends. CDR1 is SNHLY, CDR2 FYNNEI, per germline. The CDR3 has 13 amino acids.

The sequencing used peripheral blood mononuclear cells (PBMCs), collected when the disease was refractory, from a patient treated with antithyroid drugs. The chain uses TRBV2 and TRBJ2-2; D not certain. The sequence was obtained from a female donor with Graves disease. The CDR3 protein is CASKTSNTGELFF. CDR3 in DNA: TGTGCCAGCAAGACGTCGAACACCGGGGAGCTGTTTTTT.